This T cell receptor (beta chain) was obtained from a study of T-cell memory formation after mild COVID-19. Study outcomes and limitations: Contracting CD8+ clones were enriched in EMRA, CD4+ mainly in CM and EM.

Of note for this clonotype: Its target is not known.

The CDR3 is 15 amino acids. The junction had 8 bases not matched to a gene; V was cut back by 3 bases and J by 5 bases. CDR1 is DFQATT and CDR2 is SNEGSKA in the germline V gene (reference sequence). TCRdb reanalysed the 5' RACE reads using MiXCR and keeps one entry per CDR3 protein. Among approximately 210,000 distinct CDR3 sequences listed, approximately 16% were seen once. The chain couples TRBV20-1 to TRBJ2-5; 11 bases map to TRBD2. Input material: PBMCs or a T cell subset sorted from them (not recorded which). This clonotype was obtained from an adult woman who had mild COVID-19 (a few samples of this study predate the infection). Cell type and time point are not known. The CDR3 nucleotides read TGCAGTGCTAGTGCCCTAGCGGGGGGAGTGGAGACCCAGTACTTC. Translated, it gives CSASALAGGVETQYF.